This is a list of T cell receptor beta chains from one sample in a study of T-cell reconstitution after alpha-beta-depleted transplantation in children. TCRdb fed the PCR reads into MiXCR, producing one record per CDR3 protein. The data contain some 300,000 distinct CDR3 sequences, over 7% of them seen just once; the ten biggest clones take up around 9.8%. The sequencing used peripheral blood, collected 360 days after TCRalphabeta/CD19-depleted stem cell transplant. These receptor sequences come from a female patient aged 2 to 10 who had a stem cell transplant for Fanconi anemia, so the T cells may come from the graft donor. Both conserved end residues are part of each CDR3. Each record gives: clone size, J gene, D gene, V gene, CDR3 length, CDR3 DNA, CDR3 protein. A D gene is named only where the DNA matches it firmly. Only part of the rows carry a size: once, few, many, or a class if the clone is expanded.

clone_size: many
j_call: TRBJ2-1
d_call: NA
v_call: TRBV12-3/TRBV12-4
cdr3_length: 12
cdr3_nt: TGTGCCAGCAGTTTCGCGGGCGATGAGCAGTTCTTC
cdr3_aa: CASSFAGDEQFF

clone_size: NA
j_call: TRBJ2-1
d_call: TRBD2
v_call: TRBV4-1
cdr3_length: 17
cdr3_nt: TGCGCCAGCAGCCAGGGCCCCCAGCGGGGGTGCGGGAATGAGCAGTTCTTC
cdr3_aa: CASSQGPQRGCGNEQFF

clone_size: many
j_call: TRBJ1-1
d_call: NA
v_call: TRBV5-1
cdr3_length: 14
cdr3_nt: TGCGCCAGCAGCTTGACAGGCATGAACACTGAAGCTTTCTTT
cdr3_aa: CASSLTGMNTEAFF

clone_size: NA
j_call: TRBJ2-1
d_call: TRBD1
v_call: TRBV6-1
cdr3_length: 16
cdr3_nt: TGTGCCAGCAGCCCGACAGGGGTGATACATAGGAATGAGCAGTTCTTC
cdr3_aa: CASSPTGVIHRNEQFF

clone_size: many
j_call: TRBJ2-2
d_call: NA
v_call: TRBV6-5
cdr3_length: 17
cdr3_nt: TGTGCCAGCAGTTACTCGCCATACGGGTTAAACACCGGGGAGCTGTTTTTT
cdr3_aa: CASSYSPYGLNTGELFF

clone_size: few
j_call: TRBJ2-1
d_call: TRBD1
v_call: TRBV28
cdr3_length: 16
cdr3_nt: TGTGCCAGCAGTCCACACCAGGGACAGGGTAACAATGAGCAGTTCTTC
cdr3_aa: CASSPHQGQGNNEQFF

clone_size: few
j_call: TRBJ1-4
d_call: TRBD1
v_call: TRBV28
cdr3_length: 17
cdr3_nt: TGTGCCAGCAGTTCCTACAGGGGGCAGTTCATTAATGAAAAACTGTTTTTT
cdr3_aa: CASSSYRGQFINEKLFF

clone_size: many
j_call: TRBJ2-3
d_call: NA
v_call: TRBV5-1
cdr3_length: 17
cdr3_nt: TGCGCCAGCAGCTCGAGGGGCCGGGGCCGGGGCACAGATACGCAGTATTTT
cdr3_aa: CASSSRGRGRGTDTQYF

clone_size: few
j_call: TRBJ2-1
d_call: TRBD2
v_call: TRBV6-5
cdr3_length: 16
cdr3_nt: TGTGCCAGCAGTTACTCGACTAGCGGGTCCTACAATGAGCAGTTCTTC
cdr3_aa: CASSYSTSGSYNEQFF

clone_size: NA
j_call: TRBJ2-1
d_call: NA
v_call: TRBV5-1
cdr3_length: 14
cdr3_nt: TGCGCCAGCAGCTTGGGAGGGGATCGGCATGAGCAGTTCTTC
cdr3_aa: CASSLGGDRHEQFF

clone_size: many
j_call: TRBJ1-6
d_call: TRBD1
v_call: TRBV5-1
cdr3_length: 18
cdr3_nt: TGCGCCAGCAGCTTGACTGGACAGGGGGCGATCGGGAATTCACCCCTCCACTTT
cdr3_aa: CASSLTGQGAIGNSPLHF

clone_size: few
j_call: TRBJ2-2
d_call: TRBD2
v_call: TRBV7-2
cdr3_length: 15
cdr3_nt: TGTGCCAGCAGATGGGGGACTAGCGGAACCGGGGAGCTGTTTTTT
cdr3_aa: CASRWGTSGTGELFF

clone_size: NA
j_call: TRBJ2-6
d_call: TRBD1
v_call: TRBV9
cdr3_length: 18
cdr3_nt: TGTGCCAGCAGCGTTGGACAGGGGGGCTTTGGGGGGGCCAACGTCCTGACTTTC
cdr3_aa: CASSVGQGGFGGANVLTF

clone_size: few
j_call: TRBJ1-3
d_call: NA
v_call: TRBV3-1
cdr3_length: 16
cdr3_nt: TGTGCCAGCAGCCCTGGTCCCGGGGCGAGGGGAAACACCATATATTTT
cdr3_aa: CASSPGPGARGNTIYF

clone_size: many
j_call: TRBJ2-2
d_call: TRBD1
v_call: TRBV6-5
cdr3_length: 16
cdr3_nt: TGTGCCAGCAGTTACCAGAGACAGGGGGAAGTCGGGGAGCTGTTTTTT
cdr3_aa: CASSYQRQGEVGELFF

clone_size: few
j_call: TRBJ1-6
d_call: NA
v_call: TRBV12-3/TRBV12-4
cdr3_length: 14
cdr3_nt: TGTGCCAGCAGGTCGCATGGAGCTGAGGGATCCCTCCACTTT
cdr3_aa: CASRSHGAEGSLHF

clone_size: NA
j_call: TRBJ2-3
d_call: NA
v_call: TRBV19
cdr3_length: 15
cdr3_nt: TGTGCCAGTAGGAGGCGAGGACCTAGCACAGATACGCAGTATTTT
cdr3_aa: CASRRRGPSTDTQYF

clone_size: many
j_call: TRBJ2-3
d_call: NA
v_call: TRBV4-3
cdr3_length: 15
cdr3_nt: TGCGCCAGCAGCCAGGAAGACAGACCGACAGATACGCAGTATTTT
cdr3_aa: CASSQEDRPTDTQYF

clone_size: few
j_call: TRBJ2-1
d_call: NA
v_call: TRBV25-1
cdr3_length: 14
cdr3_nt: TGTGCCAGCAGTGACAAGCCGCCCCCAGATGAGCAGTTCTTC
cdr3_aa: CASSDKPPPDEQFF

clone_size: many
j_call: TRBJ2-1
d_call: NA
v_call: TRBV2
cdr3_length: 15
cdr3_nt: TGTGCCAGTGGGGCCGGGACTTTCGTGTACAATGAGCAGTTCTTC
cdr3_aa: CASGAGTFVYNEQFF

clone_size: many
j_call: TRBJ1-6
d_call: TRBD1
v_call: TRBV12-3/TRBV12-4
cdr3_length: 14
cdr3_nt: TGTGCCAGCAGGGGGGACAGCAATAATTCACCCCTCCACTTT
cdr3_aa: CASRGDSNNSPLHF

clone_size: NA
j_call: TRBJ1-3
d_call: NA
v_call: TRBV2
cdr3_length: 16
cdr3_nt: TGTGCCAGCAGTGTTCGGAAGACGGTATCTGGAAACACCATATATTTT
cdr3_aa: CASSVRKTVSGNTIYF

clone_size: few
j_call: TRBJ2-2
d_call: TRBD1
v_call: TRBV20-1
cdr3_length: 15
cdr3_nt: TGCAGTGCTAGTTTTACAGGGGTACGGACCGGGGAGCTGTTTTTT
cdr3_aa: CSASFTGVRTGELFF

clone_size: NA
j_call: TRBJ2-5
d_call: TRBD2
v_call: TRBV11-2
cdr3_length: 18
cdr3_nt: TGTGCCAGCAGCTTAGACCCACCCGGGACTAGCGGAGAAGAGACCCAGTACTTC
cdr3_aa: CASSLDPPGTSGEETQYF

clone_size: many
j_call: TRBJ1-5
d_call: NA
v_call: TRBV5-1
cdr3_length: 16
cdr3_nt: TGCGCCAGCAGCCCCCTTGCCAGGTCCACCGATCAGCCCCAGCATTTT
cdr3_aa: CASSPLARSTDQPQHF

clone_size: many
j_call: TRBJ2-1
d_call: NA
v_call: TRBV19
cdr3_length: 16
cdr3_nt: TGTGCCAGTAGTATAGTTGGGCAGGGGCCCCCCAATGAGCAGTTCTTC
cdr3_aa: CASSIVGQGPPNEQFF

clone_size: few
j_call: TRBJ2-7
d_call: TRBD2
v_call: TRBV7-3
cdr3_length: 15
cdr3_nt: TGTGCCAGCAGCTTAACCGGGACTAGCGGGACCGAGCAGTACTTC
cdr3_aa: CASSLTGTSGTEQYF

clone_size: many
j_call: TRBJ1-5
d_call: NA
v_call: TRBV12-3/TRBV12-4
cdr3_length: 13
cdr3_nt: TGTGCCAGCAGTTTAACCAGTTTGGGGCCCCAGCATTTT
cdr3_aa: CASSLTSLGPQHF

clone_size: many
j_call: TRBJ2-2
d_call: NA
v_call: TRBV9
cdr3_length: 17
cdr3_nt: TGTGCCAGCAGCGTAGCTCGCTTAGGGTGGAGAAACGGGGAGCTGTTTTTT
cdr3_aa: CASSVARLGWRNGELFF

clone_size: many
j_call: TRBJ2-1
d_call: NA
v_call: TRBV5-1
cdr3_length: 15
cdr3_nt: TGCGCCAGCAGCGGAGGAGCGGTCGCTTACAATGAGCAGTTCTTC
cdr3_aa: CASSGGAVAYNEQFF

clone_size: few
j_call: TRBJ2-3
d_call: NA
v_call: TRBV7-3
cdr3_length: 14
cdr3_nt: TGTGCCAGCAGCTTAGGGCCCGCCCCGGATACGCAGTATTTT
cdr3_aa: CASSLGPAPDTQYF

clone_size: few
j_call: TRBJ2-1
d_call: TRBD1
v_call: TRBV6-2/TRBV6-3
cdr3_length: 17
cdr3_nt: TGTGCCAGCTCCTCCCCCCACCGGGACAGCTCCTACAATGAGCAGTTCTTC
cdr3_aa: CASSSPHRDSSYNEQFF

clone_size: many
j_call: TRBJ1-2
d_call: NA
v_call: TRBV9
cdr3_length: 15
cdr3_nt: TGTGCCAGCAGCTCTAAGGTCGCCCTCCCCTATGGCTACACCTTC
cdr3_aa: CASSSKVALPYGYTF

clone_size: many
j_call: TRBJ1-5
d_call: TRBD1
v_call: TRBV28
cdr3_length: 19
cdr3_nt: TGTGCCAGCAGTTCCTACCTCGGGACAGAACAAATAAGCAATCAGCCCCAGCATTTT
cdr3_aa: CASSSYLGTEQISNQPQHF

clone_size: few
j_call: TRBJ1-2
d_call: NA
v_call: TRBV3-1
cdr3_length: 16
cdr3_nt: TGTGCCAGCAGCCCGTCGTGGGGGTCTAGAACGTATGGCTACACCTTC
cdr3_aa: CASSPSWGSRTYGYTF

clone_size: NA
j_call: TRBJ2-7
d_call: TRBD1
v_call: TRBV7-2
cdr3_length: 14
cdr3_nt: TGTGCCAGCAGCCAGTACAGGGGCTCCTACGAGCAGTACTTC
cdr3_aa: CASSQYRGSYEQYF

clone_size: NA
j_call: TRBJ2-1
d_call: TRBD2
v_call: TRBV7-8
cdr3_length: 18
cdr3_nt: TGTGCCAGCAGCTTAGGATGGGGGGGGACTAGATCCTACAATGAGCAGTTCTTC
cdr3_aa: CASSLGWGGTRSYNEQFF

clone_size: few
j_call: TRBJ2-7
d_call: NA
v_call: TRBV5-5
cdr3_length: 14
cdr3_nt: TGTGCCAGCAGCTTGGGACTAGTAGCCTACGAGCAGTACTTC
cdr3_aa: CASSLGLVAYEQYF

clone_size: many
j_call: TRBJ2-1
d_call: TRBD2
v_call: TRBV10-3
cdr3_length: 16
cdr3_nt: TGTGCCATCAGTGACCGTAGCGGGAAGGGGGGAGATGAGCAGTTCTTC
cdr3_aa: CAISDRSGKGGDEQFF

clone_size: few
j_call: TRBJ1-2
d_call: TRBD1
v_call: TRBV9
cdr3_length: 16
cdr3_nt: TGTGCCAGCAGCCTCCCCGGCCAGGGGGGTGGCTATGGCTACACCTTC
cdr3_aa: CASSLPGQGGGYGYTF

clone_size: many
j_call: TRBJ2-5
d_call: TRBD1
v_call: TRBV20-1
cdr3_length: 14
cdr3_nt: TGCAGTGCTAGCGAGACAGGGGGAGTGGAGACCCAGTACTTC
cdr3_aa: CSASETGGVETQYF

clone_size: many
j_call: TRBJ2-3
d_call: TRBD2
v_call: TRBV12-3/TRBV12-4
cdr3_length: 15
cdr3_nt: TGTGCCAGCAGTCGTGCGGCGGGGGGGCCAGATACGCAGTATTTT
cdr3_aa: CASSRAAGGPDTQYF

clone_size: many
j_call: TRBJ1-1
d_call: TRBD1
v_call: TRBV5-5
cdr3_length: 17
cdr3_nt: TGTGCCAGCAGCTCACCGACAGGGGGAGAGGGGGACACTGAAGCTTTCTTT
cdr3_aa: CASSSPTGGEGDTEAFF

clone_size: NA
j_call: TRBJ2-1
d_call: TRBD2
v_call: TRBV5-1
cdr3_length: 15
cdr3_nt: TGCGCCAGCAGCACCCCTAGCGGGAGGGTGGATGAGCAGTTCTTC
cdr3_aa: CASSTPSGRVDEQFF

clone_size: many
j_call: TRBJ1-1
d_call: TRBD1
v_call: TRBV29-1
cdr3_length: 14
cdr3_nt: TGCAGCGTTGGGGGACAGTCCCCGAACACTGAAGCTTTCTTT
cdr3_aa: CSVGGQSPNTEAFF

clone_size: many
j_call: TRBJ2-4
d_call: NA
v_call: TRBV5-6
cdr3_length: 15
cdr3_nt: TGTGCCAGCAGCTCGGCGGATTACCCTGGAAACATTCAGTACTTC
cdr3_aa: CASSSADYPGNIQYF

clone_size: many
j_call: TRBJ1-2
d_call: TRBD1
v_call: TRBV27
cdr3_length: 13
cdr3_nt: TGTGCCAGCAGTCCACAGGGGATCTATGGCTACACCTTC
cdr3_aa: CASSPQGIYGYTF

clone_size: many
j_call: TRBJ1-3
d_call: NA
v_call: TRBV5-1
cdr3_length: 17
cdr3_nt: TGCGCCAGCAGCTTGGATTTTGTGGGTAGCTCTGGAAACACCATATATTTT
cdr3_aa: CASSLDFVGSSGNTIYF

clone_size: many
j_call: TRBJ1-2
d_call: TRBD1
v_call: TRBV7-6
cdr3_length: 17
cdr3_nt: TGTGCCAGCAGCTTAGATCCTGGGGACAGGAAACTCTATGGCTACACCTTC
cdr3_aa: CASSLDPGDRKLYGYTF